The rows below give T cell receptor beta chains drawn from one sample of a study of blood T cell repertoires in COVID-19. Assay used: immunoSEQ multiplex PCR; TCRdb lists only in-frame clones, some missing. The table includes about 350,000 clones, roughly nine tenths detected once. The sequencing sample was made of peripheral blood. The receptors here all came from a woman aged 60 to 75 with COVID-19, enrolled during active disease. CDR3s include the opening cysteine and the closing phenylalanine or tryptophan.

CDR3aa | j_gene | v_gene
CASSQDAGTGELFF | TRBJ2-2 | TRBV4-2
CASSLEGRAGNTIYF | TRBJ1-3 | TRBV5-1
CASSPDSLQPQHF | TRBJ1-5 | TRBV19
CASSRTSGGPDTQYF | TRBJ2-3 | TRBV7-2
CASSLTSGASYEQYF | TRBJ2-7 | TRBV7-7
CATQGLAGSSYEQYF | TRBJ2-7 | TRBV6-5
CASSLTGPANNEQFF | TRBJ2-1 | TRBV7-3
CASSQQGAGEAFF | TRBJ1-1 | TRBV7-9
CASSQRGPIGELFF | TRBJ2-2 | TRBV3-1/TRBV3-2
CASSPDSSLSYYGYTF | TRBJ1-2 | TRBV5-1
CASSLLDRGTDTQYF | TRBJ2-3 | TRBV5-1
CAIRGTANEKLFF | TRBJ1-4 | TRBV10-3
CASSFGGVSGELFF | TRBJ2-2 | TRBV27
CASSAKRGGGYTF | TRBJ1-2 | TRBV19
CAWGEDSPYGNEQFF | TRBJ2-1 | TRBV30
CSAQWGGFDNEQFF | TRBJ2-1 | TRBV29-1
CAWSPFRGTEAFF | TRBJ1-1 | TRBV30
CASSLAGGIADTQYF | TRBJ2-3 | TRBV7-9
CATSDRDFQETQYF | TRBJ2-5 | TRBV24-1
CASSIRENTEAFF | TRBJ1-1 | TRBV19
CASSQRGYEQYF | TRBJ2-7 | TRBV3-1/TRBV3-2
CASSYGTGGYNEQFF | TRBJ2-1 | TRBV5-1
CAWSTGTGDGGYTF | TRBJ1-2 | TRBV30
CAWTQGAQGYGYTF | TRBJ1-2 | TRBV30
CASSLQVNQPQHF | TRBJ1-5 | TRBV5-8
CASSIDLVQGNGYTF | TRBJ1-2 | TRBV19